These 6 T cell receptor beta chains share one sample of origin, sequenced in a study of identical twins. Each CDR3 protein gets one entry after TCRdb re-called the 5' RACE reads with MiXCR. The table shows more than 1.5 million distinct CDR3 sequences, with roughly 35% occurring only once. The sample consisted of cord blood. These TCRs come from a newborn girl in good health.

The sample holds a few counts of this clonotype. The rearrangement links TRBV7-9 to TRBJ2-3; 10 positions match TRBD1. This CDR3 is built from 16 residues. CDR1 is SEHNR, CDR2 FQNEAQ, per germline (reference sequence). Trimming cost V 4 bases and J 0 bases; bases outside gene matches: 4. The chain's CDR3 is CASSYGQGVSTDTQYF. Here the CDR3 DNA reads TGTGCCAGCAGCTACGGACAGGGGGTGAGCACAGATACGCAGTATTTT. The entire variable domain, with the rest obtained from reference TRBV7-9 and TRBJ2-3, is as follows: DTGVSQNPRHKITKRGQNVTFRCDPISEHNRLYWYRQTLGQGPEFLTYFQNEAQLEKSRLLSDRFSAERPKGSFSTLEIQRTEQGDSAMYLCASSYGQGVSTDTQYFGPGTRLTVL.

This rearrangement joins TRBV20-1 to TRBJ2-1; TRBD2 agrees at 8 bases. The CDR3 contains 15 residues. Germline CDR1 and CDR2: DFQATT and SNEGSKA (reference sequence). J lost 10 bases, V lost 3 bases, and 14 bases had no gene match. CDR3 nucleotides: TGCAGTGCTAGTAATTTCGATCGGGGGGGCTACGAGCAGTTCTTC. This encodes CSASNFDRGGYEQFF.

The genes are TRBV9 and TRBJ2-4; D remains unclear. The CDR3 loop spans 11 amino acids. V was trimmed by 3 bases and J by 7 bases, leaving 5 bases between them. CDR1 SGDLS and CDR2 YYNGEE come from the germline V gene. The CDR3 DNA reads as TGTGCCAGCAGCGATGGTAACATTCAGTACTTC. This encodes CASSDGNIQYF.

CDR3 DNA: TGTGCCAGCAGCTTCCGGGACAGGGCCCCCTTTGGGGCCAACGTCCTGACTTTC. Encoded protein: CASSFRDRAPFGANVLTF. The chain links TRBV7-9 to TRBJ2-6; 9 bases match TRBD1. V was clipped by 3 bases and J by 3 bases; unmatched bases: 9. Germline CDR1 is SEHNR and CDR2 is FQNEAQ (reference sequence). This CDR3 contains 18 residues.

On this clonotype: A read error may explain this, as a much larger clone is one base away. V gene TRBV25-1 combines with J gene TRBJ1-4; D gene unclear. The CDR3 sequence is 15 residues long. Germline loops: CDR1 MGHDK, CDR2 SYGVNS. In nucleotides, the CDR3 is TGTGCCAGCAGTTATCCAGGTGCAACTAATGGAAAACTGTTTTTT. Translation gives CASSYPGATNGKLFF.

This clonotype was seen a few times. The chain couples TRBV6-6 to TRBJ2-7; possibly TRBD2 for D (6 bases). Germline V lookup: CDR1 MNHNY, CDR2 SVGAGI (reference sequence). The V and J ends lost 5 bases and 2 bases respectively, with 19 bases between them. The CDR3 has 16 residues. As DNA, the CDR3 is TGTGCCAGCAGTCTCCCTCCGGGAGTGTACCCCTACGAGCAGTACTTC. Protein: CASSLPPGVYPYEQYF.